One T cell receptor (beta chain) is described in this entry. Its antigen is as yet unknown. The sample belongs to a study of PD-1 blockade in classical Hodgkin lymphoma. Study results and caveats: Similar baseline diversity was found in complete responders and newly diagnosed patients. A significant rise in TCR diversity by C4D1 was seen for CD4+ but not CD8+ cells.

Germline CDR1 reads MGHDK; CDR2 reads SYGVNS. The CDR3 sequence is 13 residues long. Trimming cost V 5 bases and J 7 bases, with 12 bases left between them. Sequencing used immunoSEQ multiplex PCR; TCRdb keeps in-frame clones, though not all of them. This sample has around 23,000 clones, with 75% to 90% found just once. Documented time point: cycle 4 day 1 (C4D1), after six to seven weeks of nivolumab. Relapses following autologous stem cell transplantation were seen in all patients, with brentuximab vedotin exposure varying. The TCR originated in a human donor with classical Hodgkin lymphoma. The input for sequencing was peripheral blood mononuclear cells (PBMCs), taken before the fourth cycle of nivolumab. This chain connects TRBV25-1 to TRBJ2-4; D possibly corresponds to TRBD1 (6 bases). This CDR3 reads CASSKGENNIQYF. The CDR3 bases are TGTGCCAGCAGTAAGGGGGAGAACAACATTCAGTACTTC.